This T cell receptor (beta chain) appears in the sequencing data of a study of blood T cell repertoires in COVID-19. Overall study context: Samples of COVID-19 (acute and convalescent) were obtained from the United States, Italy and Spain. In each case, the material was cDNA or gDNA derived from T cells, B-cell-depleted T cells, or PBMCs.

Original handling: Quantification of nucleated cells was approximated via reference gene primer amplification. The table came from immunoSEQ multiplex PCR; TCRdb's copy has only in-frame clones and leaves some out. The V and J calls and clone size are taken from that table; D and trimming were inferred from the DNA. Of 300,000 to 400,000 clones listed, 87% are singletons. It was during active infection that Seattle patients were enrolled and then longitudinally followed. The CDR3 loop spans 14 amino acids. V was pared by 0 bases and J by 4 bases, with 3 bases of the junction left unmatched. The germline gives CDR1 SGHRS, CDR2 YFSETQ.

The sequence came from a young man with COVID-19, enrolled during active disease. The chain links TRBV5-1 to TRBJ1-2, with 7 bases matching TRBD1. Sequenced material: peripheral blood. CDR3 in amino acids: CASSLDGTVYGYTF. The CDR3 DNA is TGCGCCAGCAGCTTGGATGGGACAGTCTATGGCTACACCTTC. Full variable domain (outside the CDR3, taken from reference TRBV5-1 and TRBJ1-2): KAGVTQTPRYLIKTRGQQVTLSCSPISGHRSVSWYQQTPGQGLQFLFEYFSETQRNKGNFPGRFSGRQFSNSRSEMNVSTLELGDSALYLCASSLDGTVYGYTFGSGTRLTVV.